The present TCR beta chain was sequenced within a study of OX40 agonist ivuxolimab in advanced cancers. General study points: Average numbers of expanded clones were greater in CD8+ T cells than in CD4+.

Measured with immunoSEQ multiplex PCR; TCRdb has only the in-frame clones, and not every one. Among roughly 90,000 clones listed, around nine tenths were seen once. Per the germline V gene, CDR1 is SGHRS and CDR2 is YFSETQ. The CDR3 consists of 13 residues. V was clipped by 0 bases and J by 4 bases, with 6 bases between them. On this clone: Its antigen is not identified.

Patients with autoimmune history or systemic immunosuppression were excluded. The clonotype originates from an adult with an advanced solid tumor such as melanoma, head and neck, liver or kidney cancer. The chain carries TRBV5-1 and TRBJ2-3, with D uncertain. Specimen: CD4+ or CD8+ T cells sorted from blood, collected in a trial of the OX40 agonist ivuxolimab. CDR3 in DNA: TGCGCCAGCAGCTTGGAGGTCGCAGATACGCAGTATTTT. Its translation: CASSLEVADTQYF.